The sequence of this T cell receptor (beta chain) was determined in a study of shared clonotypes between healthy human individuals. The study's findings and limits: Non-shared clonotypes displayed generation probabilities falling below those of clonotypes present in all four donors.

With regard to this clone: What it recognizes is unknown.

Method: immunoSEQ multiplex PCR; TCRdb's copy keeps in-frame clones and lacks some. This table has some 2,100,000 clones, nearly 97% appearing once. The clonotype was recovered from a man aged 18-30 years in good health. The sequenced sample was naive CD4+ T cells sorted from blood. The subset is: CD45RA+ positively selected.

The CDR3 here is CASSLSASGRATDTQYF. The CDR3 coding sequence is TGCGCCAGCAGCTTGTCGGCTAGCGGGAGGGCCACAGATACGCAGTATTTT. The rearrangement links TRBV5-1 to TRBJ2-3; TRBD2 matches 12 bases. Germline loops: CDR1 SGHRS, CDR2 YFSETQ. Trimming removed 1 base from V and 2 bases from J; junction bases left unmatched: 5. The CDR3 length is 17 residues.